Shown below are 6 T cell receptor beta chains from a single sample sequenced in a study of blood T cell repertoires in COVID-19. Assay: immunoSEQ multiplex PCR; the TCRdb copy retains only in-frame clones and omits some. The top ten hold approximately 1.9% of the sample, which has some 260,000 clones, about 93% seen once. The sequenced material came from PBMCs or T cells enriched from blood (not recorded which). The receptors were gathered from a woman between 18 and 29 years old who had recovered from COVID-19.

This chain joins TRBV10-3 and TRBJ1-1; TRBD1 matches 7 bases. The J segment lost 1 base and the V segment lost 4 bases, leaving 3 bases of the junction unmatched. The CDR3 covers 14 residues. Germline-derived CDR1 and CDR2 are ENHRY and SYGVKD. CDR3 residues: CAISGAGGNTEAFF. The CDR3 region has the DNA TGTGCCATCAGTGGGGCAGGGGGGAACACTGAAGCTTTCTTT.

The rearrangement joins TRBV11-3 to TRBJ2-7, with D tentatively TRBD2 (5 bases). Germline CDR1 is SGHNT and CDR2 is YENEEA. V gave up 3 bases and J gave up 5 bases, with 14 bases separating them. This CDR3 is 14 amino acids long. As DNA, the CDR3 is TGTGCCAGCAGCTTTTTCCCCCTAGCACACGAGCAGTACTTC. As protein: CASSFFPLAHEQYF.

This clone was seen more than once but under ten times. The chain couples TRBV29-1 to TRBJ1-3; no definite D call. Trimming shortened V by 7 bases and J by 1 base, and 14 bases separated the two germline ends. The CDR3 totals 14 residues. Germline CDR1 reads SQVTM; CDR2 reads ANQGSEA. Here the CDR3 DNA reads TGCAGCGGAATAGGAGGAGAATCTGGAAACACCATATATTTT. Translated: CSGIGGESGNTIYF.

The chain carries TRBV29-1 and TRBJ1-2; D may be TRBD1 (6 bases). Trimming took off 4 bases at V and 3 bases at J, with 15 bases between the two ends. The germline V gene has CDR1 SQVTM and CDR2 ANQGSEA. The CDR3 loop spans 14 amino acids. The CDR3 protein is CSVVGAGADYGYTF. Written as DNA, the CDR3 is TGCAGCGTTGTGGGTGCGGGGGCAGACTATGGCTACACCTTC. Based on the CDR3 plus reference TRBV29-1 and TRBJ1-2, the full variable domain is SAVISQKPSRDICQRGTSLTIQCQVDSQVTMMFWYRQQPGQSLTLIATANQGSEATYESGFVIDKFPISRPNLTFSTLTVSNMSPEDSSIYLCSVVGAGADYGYTFGSGTRLTVV.

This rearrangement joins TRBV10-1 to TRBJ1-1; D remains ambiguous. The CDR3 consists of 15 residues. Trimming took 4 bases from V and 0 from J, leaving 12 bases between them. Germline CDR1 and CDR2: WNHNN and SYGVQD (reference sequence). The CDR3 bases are TGCGCCAGCAGTGGACACGGATCTATGAACACTGAAGCTTTCTTT. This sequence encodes CASSGHGSMNTEAFF.

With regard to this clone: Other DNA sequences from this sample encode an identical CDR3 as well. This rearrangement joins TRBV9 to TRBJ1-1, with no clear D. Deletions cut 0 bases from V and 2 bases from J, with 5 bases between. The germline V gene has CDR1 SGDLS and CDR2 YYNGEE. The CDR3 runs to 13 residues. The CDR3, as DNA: TGTGCCAGCAGCGTAGCAGTAAACACTGAAGCTTTCTTT. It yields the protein CASSVAVNTEAFF.